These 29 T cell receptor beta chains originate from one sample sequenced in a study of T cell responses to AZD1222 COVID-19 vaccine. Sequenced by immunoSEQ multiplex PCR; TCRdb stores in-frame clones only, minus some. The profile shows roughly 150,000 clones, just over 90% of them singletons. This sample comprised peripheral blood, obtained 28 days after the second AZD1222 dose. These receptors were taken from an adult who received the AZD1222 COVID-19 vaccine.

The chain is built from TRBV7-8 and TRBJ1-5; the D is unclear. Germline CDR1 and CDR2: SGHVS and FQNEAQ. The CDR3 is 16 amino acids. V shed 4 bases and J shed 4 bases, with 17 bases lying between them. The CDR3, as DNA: TGTGCCAGCAGCTCCCACTCCCCGGGAGCAAATCAGCCCCAGCATTTT. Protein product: CASSSHSPGANQPQHF. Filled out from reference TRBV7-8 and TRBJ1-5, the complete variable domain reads GAGVSQSPRYKVAKRGQDVALRCDPISGHVSLFWYQQALGQGPEFLTYFQNEAQLDKSGLPSDRFFAERPEGSVSTLKIQRTQQEDSAVYLCASSSHSPGANQPQHFGDGTRLSIL.

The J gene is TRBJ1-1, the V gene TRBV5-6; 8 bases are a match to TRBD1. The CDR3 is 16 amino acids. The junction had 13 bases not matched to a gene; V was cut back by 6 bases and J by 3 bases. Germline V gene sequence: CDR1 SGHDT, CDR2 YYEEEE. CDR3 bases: TGTGCCAGCAAACCGTCCCAACAGGGGGTGGACACTGAAGCTTTCTTT. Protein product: CASKPSQQGVDTEAFF.

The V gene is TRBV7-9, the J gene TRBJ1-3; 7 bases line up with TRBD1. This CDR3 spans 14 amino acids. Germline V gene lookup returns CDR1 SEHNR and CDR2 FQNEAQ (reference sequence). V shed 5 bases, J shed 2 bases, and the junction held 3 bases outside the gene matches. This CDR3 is CASSPGGPGNTIYF. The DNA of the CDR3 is TGTGCCAGCAGCCCAGGGGGGCCTGGAAACACCATATATTTT.

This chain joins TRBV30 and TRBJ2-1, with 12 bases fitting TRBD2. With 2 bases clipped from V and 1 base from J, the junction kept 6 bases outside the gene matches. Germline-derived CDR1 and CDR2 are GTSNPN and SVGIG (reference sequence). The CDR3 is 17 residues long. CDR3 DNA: TGTGCCTGGAGTCAAGGACTAGCGGGATTTTCCTACAATGAGCAGTTCTTC. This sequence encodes CAWSQGLAGFSYNEQFF.

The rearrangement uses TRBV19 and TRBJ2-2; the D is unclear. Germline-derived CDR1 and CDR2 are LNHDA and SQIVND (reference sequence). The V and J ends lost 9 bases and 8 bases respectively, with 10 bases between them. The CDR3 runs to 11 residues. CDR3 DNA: TGTGCCAGCCATCTGGCAGGGGAGCTGTTTTTT. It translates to CASHLAGELFF.

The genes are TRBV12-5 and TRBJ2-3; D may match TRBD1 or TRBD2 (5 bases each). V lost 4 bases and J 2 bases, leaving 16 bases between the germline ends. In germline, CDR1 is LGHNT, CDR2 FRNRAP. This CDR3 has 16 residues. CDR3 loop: CASGSQWGSHTDTQYF. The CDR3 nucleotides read TGTGCTAGTGGTTCCCAGTGGGGGTCCCACACAGATACGCAGTATTTT.

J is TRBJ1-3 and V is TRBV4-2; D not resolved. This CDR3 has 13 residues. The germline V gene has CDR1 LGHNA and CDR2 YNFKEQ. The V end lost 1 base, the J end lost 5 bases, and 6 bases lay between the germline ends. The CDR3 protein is CASSQALRNTIYF. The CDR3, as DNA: TGTGCCAGCAGCCAAGCCTTGAGAAACACCATATATTTT.

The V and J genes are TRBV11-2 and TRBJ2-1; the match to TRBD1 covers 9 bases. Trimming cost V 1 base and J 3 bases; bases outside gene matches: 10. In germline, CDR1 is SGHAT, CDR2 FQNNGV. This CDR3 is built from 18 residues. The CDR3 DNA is TGTGCCAGCAGCTTAGTAGGATTTGGACAGGGGAGCTACAATGAGCAGTTCTTC. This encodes CASSLVGFGQGSYNEQFF.

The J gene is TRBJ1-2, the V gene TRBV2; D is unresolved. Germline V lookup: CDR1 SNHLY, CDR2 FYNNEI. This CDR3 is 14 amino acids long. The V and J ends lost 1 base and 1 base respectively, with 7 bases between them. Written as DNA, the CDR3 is TGTGCCAGCAGTGAAGGGGCAGTTAACTATGGCTACACCTTC. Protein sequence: CASSEGAVNYGYTF.

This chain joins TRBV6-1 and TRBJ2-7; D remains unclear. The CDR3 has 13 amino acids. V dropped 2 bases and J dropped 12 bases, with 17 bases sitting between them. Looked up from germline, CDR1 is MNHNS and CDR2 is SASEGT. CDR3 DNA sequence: TGTGCCAGCAGTGAACAGGCTAGAGTTGGTCTGTACTTC. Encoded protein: CASSEQARVGLYF.

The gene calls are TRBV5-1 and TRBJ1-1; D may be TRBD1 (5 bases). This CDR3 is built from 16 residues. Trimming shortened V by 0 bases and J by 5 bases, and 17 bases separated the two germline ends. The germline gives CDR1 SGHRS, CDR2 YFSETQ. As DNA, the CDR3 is TGCGCCAGCAGCTTGGCGACAGAAGGGCGGGGGACTGAAGCTTTCTTT. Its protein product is CASSLATEGRGTEAFF.

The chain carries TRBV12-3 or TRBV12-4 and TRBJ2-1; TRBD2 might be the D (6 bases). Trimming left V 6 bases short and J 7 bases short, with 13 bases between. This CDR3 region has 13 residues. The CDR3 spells CASSRFLANEQFF. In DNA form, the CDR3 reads TGTGCCAGCAGCCGATTTCTAGCGAATGAGCAGTTCTTC.

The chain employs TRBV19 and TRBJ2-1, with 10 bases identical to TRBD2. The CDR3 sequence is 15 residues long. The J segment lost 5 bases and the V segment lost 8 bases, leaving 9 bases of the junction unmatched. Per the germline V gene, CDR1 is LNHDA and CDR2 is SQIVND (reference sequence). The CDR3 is CASSGEGLANNEQFF. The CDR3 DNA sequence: TGTGCCAGTTCAGGGGAGGGACTAGCGAACAATGAGCAGTTCTTC. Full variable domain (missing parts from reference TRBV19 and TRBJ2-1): DGGITQSPKYLFRKEGQNVTLSCEQNLNHDAMYWYRQDPGQGLRLIYYSQIVNDFQKGDIAEGYSVSREKKESFPLTVTSAQKNPTAFYLCASSGEGLANNEQFFGPGTRLTVL.

The CDR3: CASSLDSDTQYF. The CDR3 DNA is TGTGCCAGCAGCCTCGACAGTGATACGCAGTATTTT. The V and J genes are TRBV11-3 and TRBJ2-3; D perhaps matches TRBD1 (5 bases). Germline V gene sequence: CDR1 SGHNT, CDR2 YENEEA. This CDR3 is built from 12 residues. V lost 5 bases and J lost 6, with 9 bases in between.

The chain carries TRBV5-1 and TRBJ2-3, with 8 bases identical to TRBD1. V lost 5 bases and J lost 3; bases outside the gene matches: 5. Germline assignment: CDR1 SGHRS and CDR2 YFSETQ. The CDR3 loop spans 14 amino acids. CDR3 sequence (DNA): TGCGCCAGCAGGACAGGGGTGGGGACAGATACGCAGTATTTT. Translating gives CASRTGVGTDTQYF.

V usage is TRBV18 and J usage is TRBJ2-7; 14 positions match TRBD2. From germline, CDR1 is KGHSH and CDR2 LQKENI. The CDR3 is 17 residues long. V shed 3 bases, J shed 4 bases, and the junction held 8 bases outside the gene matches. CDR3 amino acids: CASSPRAGTSGSYEQYF. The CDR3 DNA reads TGTGCCAGCTCACCTCGGGCCGGGACTAGCGGGAGTTACGAGCAGTACTTC.

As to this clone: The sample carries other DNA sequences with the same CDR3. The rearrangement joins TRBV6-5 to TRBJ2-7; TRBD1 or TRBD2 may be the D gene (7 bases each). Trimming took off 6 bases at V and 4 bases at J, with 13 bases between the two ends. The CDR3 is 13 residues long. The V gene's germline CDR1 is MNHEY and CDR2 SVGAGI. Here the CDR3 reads CASSYRGGYEQYF. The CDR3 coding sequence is TGTGCCAGCAGCTACAGGGGAGGGTACGAGCAGTACTTC.

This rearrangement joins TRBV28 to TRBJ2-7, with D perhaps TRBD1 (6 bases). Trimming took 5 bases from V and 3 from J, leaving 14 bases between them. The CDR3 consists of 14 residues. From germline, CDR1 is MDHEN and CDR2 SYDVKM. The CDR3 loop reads CASSPQGTVYEQYF. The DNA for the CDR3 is TGTGCCAGCAGTCCACAGGGTACGGTCTACGAGCAGTACTTC.

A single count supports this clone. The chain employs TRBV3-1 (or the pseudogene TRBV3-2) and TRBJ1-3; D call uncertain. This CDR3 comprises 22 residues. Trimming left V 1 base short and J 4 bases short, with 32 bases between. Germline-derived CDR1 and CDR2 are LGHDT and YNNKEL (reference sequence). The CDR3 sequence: CASSQGENHGPDLNPEGNTIYF. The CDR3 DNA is TGTGCCAGCAGCCAAGGGGAGAACCATGGGCCCGACTTAAATCCCGAAGGAAACACCATATATTTT.

CDR3 region: CASSLTRDNQPQHF. In nucleotides, the CDR3 is TGCGCCAGCAGCTTGACCAGGGACAATCAGCCCCAGCATTTT. The V call is TRBV5-1, the J call TRBJ1-5; tentative D call: TRBD1 (5 bases). Trimming removed 1 base at V and 3 bases at J, with 8 bases between. The CDR3 spans 14 residues. In germline, CDR1 is SGHRS, CDR2 YFSETQ.

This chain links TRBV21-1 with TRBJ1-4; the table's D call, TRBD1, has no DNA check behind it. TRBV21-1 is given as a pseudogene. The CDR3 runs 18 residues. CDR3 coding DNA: TGTGCCAGCAGCAAAGGTCCAGGGGGCCGCCGAACTAATGAAAAACTGTTTTTT. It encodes CASSKGPGGRRTNEKLFF.

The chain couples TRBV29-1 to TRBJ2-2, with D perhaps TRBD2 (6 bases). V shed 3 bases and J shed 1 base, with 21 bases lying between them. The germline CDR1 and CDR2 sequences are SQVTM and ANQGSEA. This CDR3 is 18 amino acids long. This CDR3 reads CSVDNRSRDFQNTGELFF. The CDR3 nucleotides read TGCAGCGTTGATAACCGGAGTCGGGACTTTCAGAACACCGGGGAGCTGTTTTTT.

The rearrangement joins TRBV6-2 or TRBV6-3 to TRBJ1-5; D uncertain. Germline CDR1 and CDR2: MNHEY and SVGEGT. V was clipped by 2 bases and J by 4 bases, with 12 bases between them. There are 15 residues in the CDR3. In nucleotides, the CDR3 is TGTGCCAGCAGTTACGGGCAGATCGAAAATCAGCCCCAGCATTTT. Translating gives CASSYGQIENQPQHF.

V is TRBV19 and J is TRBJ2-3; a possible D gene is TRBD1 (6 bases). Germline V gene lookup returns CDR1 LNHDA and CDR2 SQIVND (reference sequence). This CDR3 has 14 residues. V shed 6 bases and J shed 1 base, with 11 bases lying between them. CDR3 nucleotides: TGTGCCAGTAGACCAGGGGTGGGCACAGATACGCAGTATTTT. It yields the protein CASRPGVGTDTQYF.

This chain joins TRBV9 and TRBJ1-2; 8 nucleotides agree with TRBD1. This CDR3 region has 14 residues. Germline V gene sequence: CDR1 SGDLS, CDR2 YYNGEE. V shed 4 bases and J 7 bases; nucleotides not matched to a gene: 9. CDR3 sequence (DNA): TGTGCCAGCAGCCTAGCGGACAGGGAGGGTGGCTACACCTTC. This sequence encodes CASSLADREGGYTF.

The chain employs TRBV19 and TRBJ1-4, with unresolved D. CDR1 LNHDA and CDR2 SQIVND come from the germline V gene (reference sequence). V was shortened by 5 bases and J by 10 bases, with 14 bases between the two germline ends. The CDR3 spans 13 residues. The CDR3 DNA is TGTGCCAGTAGTTTGGACCCGGAGGGAAAACTGTTTTTT. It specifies CASSLDPEGKLFF.

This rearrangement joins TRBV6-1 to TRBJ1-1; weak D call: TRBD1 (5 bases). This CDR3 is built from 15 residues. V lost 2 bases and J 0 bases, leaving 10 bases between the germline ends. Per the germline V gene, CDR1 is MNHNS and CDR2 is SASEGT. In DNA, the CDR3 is TGTGCCAGCAGTGAATACCGGACAATGAACACTGAAGCTTTCTTT. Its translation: CASSEYRTMNTEAFF.

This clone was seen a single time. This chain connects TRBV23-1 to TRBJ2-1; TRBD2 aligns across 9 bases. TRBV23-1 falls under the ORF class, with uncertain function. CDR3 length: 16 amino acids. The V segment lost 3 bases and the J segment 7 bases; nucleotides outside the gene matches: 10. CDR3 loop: CASSQLAGRVGNEQFF. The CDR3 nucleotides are TGCGCCAGCAGTCAGCTAGCGGGAAGGGTAGGGAATGAGCAGTTCTTC.

The CDR3 protein is CASSVGGMDTEAFF. For the CDR3, the DNA is TGTGCCAGCAGCGTAGGAGGGATGGACACTGAAGCTTTCTTT. The V call is TRBV9, the J call TRBJ1-1; D ambiguous. This CDR3 has 14 amino acids. Germline lookup yields CDR1 SGDLS and CDR2 YYNGEE. Trimming removed 0 bases at V and 3 bases at J, with 9 bases between. The variable domain in full, with the rest retrieved from reference TRBV9 and TRBJ1-1, is DSGVTQTPKHLITATGQRVTLRCSPRSGDLSVYWYQQSLDQGLQFLIQYYNGEERAKGNILERFSAQQFPDLHSELNLSSLELGDSALYFCASSVGGMDTEAFFGQGTRLTVV.